This T cell receptor beta chain was profiled in a study of shared clonotypes between healthy human individuals. General study points: Roughly 5% of naive CD4 clonotypes were shared across several donors. Even with large depth, rarefaction showed that sorted-subset sequencing was incomplete. Naive subsets usually exceeded memory subsets in estimated richness.

On this clone: No antigen is known for it.

Authors' processing steps: ImmunoSEQ yielded junction-only sequences lacking quality scores, so filtering differed. Some clones are missing from TCRdb's copy, which holds only in-frame ones; the method was immunoSEQ multiplex PCR. That table furnishes V, J and clone size, whereas the DNA furnished D and trimming. The repertoire holds about 2.4 million clones, 90% to 95% seen once, with approximately 0.36% in the top ten. This CDR3 contains 14 residues. V was pared by 3 bases and J by 2 bases, with 7 bases between. From germline, CDR1 is SGHNT and CDR2 YENEEA. The sequencing sample was made of naive CD4+ T cells from PBMCs. The subset is: CD45RA+ positively selected. V and J are TRBV11-3 and TRBJ2-2; the D gene is possibly TRBD1 (5 bases). This clonotype originated in a man in his late teens or twenties in good health. Some clones in this sample may be carry-over from other donors' samples. This CDR3 is CASSFDSNTGELFF. The CDR3 DNA reads TGTGCCAGCAGCTTCGACAGTAACACCGGGGAGCTGTTTTTT.